The 22 T cell receptor beta chains below all came from one sample that was sequenced in a study of cytomegalovirus exposure and HLA in healthy donors. PCR involved 60 Vbeta and 13 Jbeta primers. Assay used: immunoSEQ multiplex PCR; TCRdb lists only in-frame clones, some missing. Counted here are some 120,000 clones, about four fifths occurring once; the ten biggest clones make up nearly 9.5%. The sample was PBMCs. The receptors shown here come from a woman in her forties or fifties in good health and CMV-seropositive.

The chain is built from TRBV7-8 and TRBJ1-1; TRBD1 is a possible D gene (6 bases). The V end was cut by 4 bases, the J end by 0 bases, with 9 bases between. CDR1 and CDR2 (germline): SGHVS, FQNEAQ. This CDR3 region has 14 residues. The CDR3 loop is CASSWGRVNTEAFF. CDR3 DNA sequence: TGTGCCAGCAGCTGGGGGCGCGTGAACACTGAAGCTTTCTTT.

This clone has a single count. The V call is TRBV6-6, the J call TRBJ1-1; maybe TRBD1 (5 bases). CDR1 is MNHNY, CDR2 SVGAGI, per germline (reference sequence). V was shortened by 6 bases and J by 2 bases, with 7 bases between the two germline ends. This CDR3 has 12 amino acids. Here the CDR3 DNA reads TGTGCCAGCAGGGGGGGTAACACTGAAGCTTTCTTT. Its translation is CASRGGNTEAFF.

This clone was counted a single time. The genes are TRBV6-4 and TRBJ1-4; 11 bases line up with TRBD1. The CDR3 sequence is 21 residues long. Germline V gives CDR1 MRHNA, CDR2 SNTAGT. V was clipped by 0 bases and J by 3 bases; unmatched bases: 15. This CDR3 is CASSDSVKRTGGAMANEKLFF. The CDR3 region has the DNA TGTGCCAGCAGTGACTCCGTAAAGCGGACAGGGGGCGCGATGGCTAATGAAAAACTGTTTTTT.

V usage is TRBV28 and J usage is TRBJ1-2, with unresolved D. There are 12 residues in the CDR3. CDR1 and CDR2 (germline): MDHEN, SYDVKM. The V end was cut by 2 bases, the J end by 5 bases, with 6 bases between. CDR3 sequence: CASSLKEYGYTF. CDR3 nucleotide sequence: TGTGCCAGCAGTTTAAAAGAGTATGGCTACACCTTC.

This chain uses TRBV6-5 with TRBJ1-1; no clear D gene. The CDR3 is 13 amino acids. V was shortened by 5 bases and J by 1 base, with 8 bases between the two germline ends. Germline V lookup: CDR1 MNHEY, CDR2 SVGAGI. CDR3 in amino acids: CASSANRNTEAFF. CDR3 bases: TGTGCCAGCAGTGCTAATAGGAACACTGAAGCTTTCTTT.

The rearrangement uses TRBV13 and TRBJ2-6, with D unresolved. Trimming took off 5 bases at V and 4 bases at J, with 3 bases between the two ends. This CDR3 has 12 amino acids. Germline V CDR1 and CDR2: PRHDT, FYEKMQ (reference sequence). As DNA, the CDR3 is TGTGCCAGCAGCCGGGGGGCCAACGTCCTGACTTTC. Translated: CASSRGANVLTF.

The chain carries TRBV4-2 and TRBJ2-3, with 9 bases lining up with TRBD1. The V gene's germline CDR1 is LGHNA and CDR2 YNFKEQ. The CDR3 runs to 15 residues. V lost 3 bases to trimming and J lost 2 bases; unmatched junction nucleotides: 3. DNA for the CDR3: TGTGCCAGCAGCCAGGGGGACAGGGTCACAGATACGCAGTATTTT. Protein: CASSQGDRVTDTQYF.

The chain employs TRBV2 and TRBJ1-2; possible D gene TRBD1, 6 bases. CDR1 is SNHLY, CDR2 FYNNEI, per germline. This CDR3 spans 12 amino acids. The V and J ends lost 1 base and 11 bases respectively, with 11 bases between them. The CDR3 loop reads CASSEGWQGYTF. CDR3 bases: TGTGCCAGCAGTGAAGGGTGGCAGGGGTACACCTTC.

This clone was recorded a few times. The chain recombines TRBV27 with TRBJ2-1, with 8 positions matching TRBD2. With V trimmed by 2 bases and J by 4 bases, 10 bases remained unmatched. CDR3 length: 17 residues. Germline CDR1 and CDR2: MNHEY and SMNVEV (reference sequence). As DNA, the CDR3 is TGTGCCAGCAGTTTAACCCGAGGCGGGGGGCTATACAATGAGCAGTTCTTC. It yields the protein CASSLTRGGGLYNEQFF.

The J gene is TRBJ2-1, the V gene TRBV9, with TRBD2 matching 8 bases. This CDR3 is built from 16 residues. The V segment lost 4 bases and the J segment 1 base; nucleotides outside the gene matches: 7. Germline lookup yields CDR1 SGDLS and CDR2 YYNGEE. CDR3 coding DNA: TGTGCCAGCAGCATAAGCGGGACTAGATCCTACAATGAGCAGTTCTTC. Amino acid sequence: CASSISGTRSYNEQFF. Based on the CDR3 plus reference TRBV9 and TRBJ2-1, the full variable domain is DSGVTQTPKHLITATGQRVTLRCSPRSGDLSVYWYQQSLDQGLQFLIQYYNGEERAKGNILERFSAQQFPDLHSELNLSSLELGDSALYFCASSISGTRSYNEQFFGPGTRLTVL.

CDR3 in amino acids: CASSPKASGSLETQYF. The CDR3, as DNA: TGTGCCAGCAGCCCCAAGGCTAGCGGGAGTTTAGAGACCCAGTACTTC. This rearrangement joins TRBV7-3 to TRBJ2-5, with TRBD2 identical over 10 bases. Losses at the gene ends were 5 bases for V and 4 bases for J; bases not matched to a gene: 10. The CDR3 is 16 amino acids. Germline V gene lookup returns CDR1 SGHTA and CDR2 FQGTGA. The full variable domain, completed using reference TRBV7-3 and TRBJ2-5, is GAGVSQTPSNKVTEKGKYVELRCDPISGHTALYWYRQSLGQGPEFLIYFQGTGAADDSGLPNDRFFAVRPEGSVSTLKIQRTERGDSAVYLCASSPKASGSLETQYFGPGTRLLVL.

The rearrangement joins TRBV5-4 to TRBJ2-3; D gene unclear. The CDR3 is made up of 15 amino acids. Germline assignment: CDR1 SGHNT and CDR2 YYREEE (reference sequence). Between the trimmed V and J ends, which lost 4 bases and 2 bases, there was a span of 14 bases. CDR3 nucleotide sequence: TGTGCCAGCAGCCAGGATTTTGCCCACACAGATACGCAGTATTTT. As protein: CASSQDFAHTDTQYF.

CDR3 amino acids: CSVLGDTQYF. CDR3 DNA sequence: TGCAGCGTTCTAGGAGATACGCAGTATTTT. The chain has TRBV29-1 and TRBJ2-3; D is unresolved. V shed 5 bases and J shed 5 bases, with 5 bases lying between them. The CDR3 runs to 10 residues. The germline V gene has CDR1 SQVTM and CDR2 ANQGSEA.

V is TRBV19 and J is TRBJ2-7; D possibly corresponds to TRBD1 (6 bases). CDR1 is LNHDA, CDR2 SQIVND, per germline (reference sequence). The CDR3 is 13 amino acids. V lost 5 bases and J lost 0, with 8 bases in between. CDR3 region: CASSRDNSYEQYF. CDR3 coding DNA: TGTGCCAGTAGTCGGGACAACTCCTACGAGCAGTACTTC.

This chain joins TRBV14 and TRBJ2-5; TRBD2 might be the D (5 bases). Between the trimmed V and J ends, which lost 5 bases and 1 base, there was a span of 11 bases. The CDR3 is made up of 14 amino acids. The germline V gene has CDR1 SGHDN and CDR2 FVKESK. The CDR3 nucleotides read TGTGCCAGCAGCGGATGGGAGCCCCAAGAGACCCAGTACTTC. Amino acids: CASSGWEPQETQYF.

The V gene is TRBV29-1, the J gene TRBJ1-1; no definite D call. Trimming took 5 bases from V and 6 from J, leaving 19 bases between them. Germline loops: CDR1 SQVTM, CDR2 ANQGSEA. This CDR3 has 14 residues. CDR3 in DNA: TGCAGCGTTCAAAACCCCCTCGGGTCAGCTGAAGCTTTCTTT. It encodes CSVQNPLGSAEAFF.

This rearrangement joins TRBV6-5 to TRBJ1-2; 8 bases align to TRBD1. The CDR3 extends over 16 amino acids. The germline V gene encodes CDR1 MNHEY and CDR2 SVGAGI. V was pared by 2 bases and J by 7 bases, with 12 bases of the junction left unmatched. CDR3 DNA sequence: TGTGCCAGCAGTTACGCCAGGGGGCGAGTTCTGGGTGGCTACACCTTC. Amino acid sequence: CASSYARGRVLGGYTF.

The CDR3 loop is CASSALFSNEKLFF. CDR3 in DNA: TGTGCCAGCAGTGCATTGTTTTCCAATGAAAAACTGTTTTTT. The genes are TRBV2 and TRBJ1-4; D remains ambiguous. The V end lost 4 bases, the J end lost 5 bases, and 11 bases lay between the germline ends. The CDR3 spans 14 residues. The germline gives CDR1 SNHLY, CDR2 FYNNEI.

The chain recombines TRBV7-9 with TRBJ2-3; 8 bases line up with TRBD2. The CDR3 is 14 amino acids. Per the germline V gene, CDR1 is SEHNR and CDR2 is FQNEAQ (reference sequence). Unmatched junction bases numbered 1, after V lost 4 bases and J lost 1 base. CDR3 sequence (DNA): TGTGCCAGCAGCTCAGCGGGAGGCACAGATACGCAGTATTTT. Translation: CASSSAGGTDTQYF.

The gene calls are TRBV7-3 and TRBJ1-2; unclear D gene. Germline CDR1 and CDR2: SGHTA and FQGTGA. The V and J ends lost 6 bases and 2 bases respectively, with 10 bases between them. The CDR3 loop spans 13 amino acids. DNA for the CDR3: TGTGCCAGCAGACTAAACGTGAACTATGGCTACACCTTC. Translation gives CASRLNVNYGYTF.

CDR3 loop: CASSLSGTGDGYTF. The CDR3 DNA is TGCGCCAGCAGCTTATCCGGGACAGGGGATGGCTACACCTTC. This chain links TRBV5-1 with TRBJ1-2, with TRBD1 matching over 10 bases. V lost 2 bases, J lost 6 bases, and 4 bases stayed unmatched. Germline CDR1 SGHRS, CDR2 YFSETQ. The CDR3 runs to 14 residues.

The chain recombines TRBV18 with TRBJ2-3; 11 nucleotides agree with TRBD2. Germline lookup yields CDR1 KGHSH and CDR2 LQKENI. The CDR3 has 18 amino acids. V shed 6 bases and J 1 base; nucleotides not matched to a gene: 12. The DNA for the CDR3 is TGTGCCAGCTCCCCGGGACTAGCGGCAACCCTACGCACAGATACGCAGTATTTT. This gives the protein CASSPGLAATLRTDTQYF.